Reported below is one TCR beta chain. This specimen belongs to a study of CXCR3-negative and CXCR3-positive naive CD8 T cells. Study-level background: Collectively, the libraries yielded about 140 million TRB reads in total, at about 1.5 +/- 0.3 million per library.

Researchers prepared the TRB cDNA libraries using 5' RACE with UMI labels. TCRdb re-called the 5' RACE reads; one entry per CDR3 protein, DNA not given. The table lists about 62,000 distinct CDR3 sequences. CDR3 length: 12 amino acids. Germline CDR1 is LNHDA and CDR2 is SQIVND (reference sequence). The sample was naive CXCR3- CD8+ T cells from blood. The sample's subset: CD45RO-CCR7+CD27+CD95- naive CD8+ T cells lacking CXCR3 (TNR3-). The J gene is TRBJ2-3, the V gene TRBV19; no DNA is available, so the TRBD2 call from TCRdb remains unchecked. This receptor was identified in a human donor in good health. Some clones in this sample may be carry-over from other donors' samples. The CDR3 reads CATGLGMRPQYF.